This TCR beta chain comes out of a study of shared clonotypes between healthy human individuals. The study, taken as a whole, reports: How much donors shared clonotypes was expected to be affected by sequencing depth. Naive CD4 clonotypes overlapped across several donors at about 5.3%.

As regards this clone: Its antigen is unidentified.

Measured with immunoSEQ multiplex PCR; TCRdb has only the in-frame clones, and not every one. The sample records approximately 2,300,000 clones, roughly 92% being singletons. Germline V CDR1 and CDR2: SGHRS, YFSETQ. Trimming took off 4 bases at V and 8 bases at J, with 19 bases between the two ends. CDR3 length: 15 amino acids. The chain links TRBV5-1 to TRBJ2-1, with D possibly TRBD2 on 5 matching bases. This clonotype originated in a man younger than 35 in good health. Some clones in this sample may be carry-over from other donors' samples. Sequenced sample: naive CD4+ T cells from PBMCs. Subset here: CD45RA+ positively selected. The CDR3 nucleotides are TGCGCCAGCAGCCCCGGACTCCTTACTATGGATGAGCAGTTCTTC. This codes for CASSPGLLTMDEQFF.